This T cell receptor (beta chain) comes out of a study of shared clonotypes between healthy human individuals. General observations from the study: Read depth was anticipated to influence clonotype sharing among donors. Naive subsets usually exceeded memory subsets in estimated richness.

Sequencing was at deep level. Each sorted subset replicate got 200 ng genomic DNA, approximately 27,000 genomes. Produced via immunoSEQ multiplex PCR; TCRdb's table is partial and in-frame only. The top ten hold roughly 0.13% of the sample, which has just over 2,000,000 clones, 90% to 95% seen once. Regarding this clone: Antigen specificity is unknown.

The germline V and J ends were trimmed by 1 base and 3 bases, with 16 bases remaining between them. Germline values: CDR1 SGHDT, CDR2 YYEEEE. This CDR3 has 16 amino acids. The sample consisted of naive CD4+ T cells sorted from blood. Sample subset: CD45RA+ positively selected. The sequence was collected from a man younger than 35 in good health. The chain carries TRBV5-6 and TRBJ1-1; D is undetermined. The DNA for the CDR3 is TGTGCCAGCAGCTTGACCCTTGGAGCTCCTTACACTGAAGCTTTCTTT. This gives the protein CASSLTLGAPYTEAFF. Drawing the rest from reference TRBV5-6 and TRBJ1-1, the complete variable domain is DAGVTQSPTHLIKTRGQQVTLRCSPKSGHDTVSWYQQALGQGPQFIFQYYEEEERQRGNFPDRFSGHQFPNYSSELNVNALLLGDSALYLCASSLTLGAPYTEAFFGQGTRLTVV.